A single sample is the source of the 30 T cell receptor beta chains below, sequenced in a study of T cells in Graves' hyperthyroidism and ophthalmopathy. TCR beta CDR3 region amplification was performed from RNA transcripts. The study used the HTBI primer set for a first-round RT-PCR of the TCR CDR3. Via MiXCR, TCRdb re-called the multiplex PCR reads, giving one row per CDR3 protein. The sample lists over 300,000 distinct CDR3 sequences, around 14% seen once, with 11% in the top ten. What was sequenced was blood. The receptors derive from a woman aged 55-75 years with Graves' hyperthyroidism.

This sequence joins TRBV20-1 and TRBJ2-7; D possibly corresponds to TRBD2 (6 bases). Germline values: CDR1 DFQATT, CDR2 SNEGSKA (reference sequence). Trimming removed 1 base at V and 2 bases at J, with 12 bases between. The CDR3 spans 14 residues. The CDR3 nucleotides read TGCAGTGCTAGAGCATTTGGGGGGACCTACGAGCAGTACTTC. It codes for CSARAFGGTYEQYF.

The chain couples TRBV12-3 or TRBV12-4 to TRBJ2-1, with 10 bases aligning to TRBD1. J lost 7 bases, V lost 4 bases, and 7 bases had no gene match. This CDR3 region has 15 residues. CDR3 protein: CASSSRDRGNNEQFF. As DNA, the CDR3 is TGTGCCAGCAGTTCCCGGGACAGGGGAAATAATGAGCAGTTCTTC.

This clonotype came up many times. This chain joins TRBV10-3 and TRBJ1-1; 7 bases are shared with TRBD1. This CDR3 region has 14 residues. V shed 7 bases, J shed 0 bases, and the junction held 5 bases outside the gene matches. Per germline, CDR1 ENHRY and CDR2 SYGVKD. The CDR3 loop reads CAIMEQGMNTEAFF. The CDR3 DNA is TGTGCCATCATGGAACAGGGGATGAACACTGAAGCTTTCTTT.

The genes are TRBV5-1 and TRBJ2-5, with 9 positions matching TRBD1. Germline CDR1 reads SGHRS; CDR2 reads YFSETQ. Losses at the gene ends were 4 bases for V and 7 bases for J; bases not matched to a gene: 8. The CDR3 is made up of 14 amino acids. DNA for the CDR3: TGCGCCAGCAGCGCGTACCGACAGGGGGTGACCCAGTACTTC. Residues: CASSAYRQGVTQYF.

This clonotype was detected only once. It may be a read error: a sequence one base away is much more abundant. The chain recombines TRBV20-1 with TRBJ1-5; the D is unclear. Trimming cost V 3 bases and J 5 bases, with 8 bases left between them. CDR1 and CDR2 (germline): DFQATT, SNEGSKA (reference sequence). The CDR3 extends over 12 amino acids. The CDR3 spells CSARMGDQPQHF. DNA of the CDR3: TGCAGTGCTAGGATGGGAGATCAGCCCCAGCATTTT.

V and J are TRBV10-3 and TRBJ1-3, with D possibly TRBD1 on 5 matching bases. The CDR3 has 14 residues. The ends were cut back, 6 bases at V and 0 bases at J, with 9 bases in the middle. The V gene's germline CDR1 is ENHRY and CDR2 SYGVKD. The CDR3 nucleotides are TGTGCCATCAGAGACAGCCGCTCTGGAAACACCATATATTTT. Its protein is CAIRDSRSGNTIYF.

This clonotype was picked up a small number of times. This chain links TRBV18 with TRBJ2-7; D gene uncertain. CDR1 KGHSH and CDR2 LQKENI come from the germline V gene. The V end was cut by 0 bases, the J end by 3 bases, with 18 bases between. The CDR3 runs to 17 residues. DNA for the CDR3: TGTGCCAGCTCACCACCGGGGTCTACCGTCGGTAGCTACGAGCAGTACTTC. Its protein product is CASSPPGSTVGSYEQYF.

The chain carries TRBV20-1 and TRBJ2-2, with 9 bases fitting TRBD1. V trimming: 6 bases; J trimming: 4 bases; junction bases outside the gene matches: 6. The CDR3 runs to 14 residues. The germline gives CDR1 DFQATT, CDR2 SNEGSKA (reference sequence). The CDR3 coding sequence is TGCAGTGCCGCCGGACAGGGGAGCACCGGGGAGCTGTTTTTT. Translation gives CSAAGQGSTGELFF.

This clonotype was counted between two and nine times. The chain has TRBV2 and TRBJ2-7; possibly TRBD1 or TRBD2 for D (6 bases each). The germline V gene encodes CDR1 SNHLY and CDR2 FYNNEI. The V end was cut by 6 bases, the J end by 6 bases, with 15 bases between. CDR3 length: 13 residues. CDR3 DNA sequence: TGTGCCAGCAGAGGTGGAGGGGGATTCGAGCAGTACTTC. This sequence encodes CASRGGGGFEQYF.

This clonotype has at least ten counts. This rearrangement joins TRBV29-1 to TRBJ2-7; the D gene is possibly TRBD2 (6 bases). Trimming removed 7 bases at V and 5 bases at J, with 18 bases between. Germline assignment: CDR1 SQVTM and CDR2 ANQGSEA. This CDR3 region has 13 residues. The CDR3 DNA sequence: TGCAGCGCTGCCGGTGGAGGGGCGCACGAGCAGTACTTC. Protein product: CSAAGGGAHEQYF.

At least ten counts were recorded for this clonotype. The genes are TRBV11-2 and TRBJ2-1, with TRBD2 identical over 12 bases. Looked up from germline, CDR1 is SGHAT and CDR2 is FQNNGV. Trimming at V came to 4 bases and at J to 3 bases, leaving 4 bases not matched to a gene. CDR3 length: 16 amino acids. The CDR3 region has the DNA TGTGCCAGCAGCTCCCAACTAGCGGGAGGCTACAATGAGCAGTTCTTC. Residues: CASSSQLAGGYNEQFF. The full variable domain, its missing parts supplied by reference TRBV11-2 and TRBJ2-1, is EAGVAQSPRYKIIEKRQSVAFWCNPISGHATLYWYQQILGQGPKLLIQFQNNGVVDDSQLPKDRFSAERLKGVDSTLKIQPAKLEDSAVYLCASSSQLAGGYNEQFFGPGTRLTVL.

This clonotype was recorded many times. The chain carries TRBV18 and TRBJ1-1; D not resolved. The CDR3 extends over 15 amino acids. The germline CDR1 and CDR2 sequences are KGHSH and LQKENI. Trimming shortened V by 6 bases and J by 1 base, and 15 bases separated the two germline ends. The CDR3 here is CASSTGGRRNTEAFF. DNA for the CDR3: TGTGCCAGCTCGACCGGAGGGAGGAGGAACACTGAAGCTTTCTTT.

This clonotype has a count of ten or more. The chain couples TRBV24-1 to TRBJ1-2; tentative D call: TRBD1 (6 bases). The CDR3 extends over 14 amino acids. Trimming pared 2 bases from V and 5 bases from J, leaving 11 bases between. Germline-derived CDR1 and CDR2 are KGHDR and SFDVKD. As DNA, the CDR3 is TGTGCCACCAGTGATTCCCGCGGACAGTATGGCTACACCTTC. Translating it yields CATSDSRGQYGYTF.

This clonotype has just a few counts. This sequence joins TRBV27 and TRBJ1-6; 7 positions agree with TRBD1. The CDR3 is 13 amino acids. Germline lookup yields CDR1 MNHEY and CDR2 SMNVEV (reference sequence). V trimming: 5 bases; J trimming: 8 bases; junction bases outside the gene matches: 3. CDR3 region: CASSRQGYSPLHF. The DNA for the CDR3 is TGTGCCAGCAGTCGACAGGGTTATTCACCCCTCCACTTT.

This clonotype was seen many times. The chain links TRBV5-1 to TRBJ2-7; TRBD2 matches at 13 bases. The CDR3 runs 17 residues. Germline assignment: CDR1 SGHRS and CDR2 YFSETQ. Unmatched junction bases numbered 12, after V lost 3 bases and J lost 6 bases. CDR3 DNA: TGCGCCAGCAGCTGGCGAGAGGGGGGACTAGCGGGAACCGAGCAGTACTTC. Protein product: CASSWREGGLAGTEQYF.

This clonotype was picked up many times. V is TRBV2 and J is TRBJ2-7, with D unclear. Trimming left V 3 bases short and J 0 bases short, with 21 bases between. The CDR3 extends over 18 amino acids. The germline gives CDR1 SNHLY, CDR2 FYNNEI. The CDR3 sequence is CASSDLVRSPKSSYEQYF. The CDR3 region has the DNA TGTGCCAGCAGTGACCTCGTACGTAGTCCCAAGAGCTCCTACGAGCAGTACTTC. Together with reference TRBV2 and TRBJ2-7, the CDR3 gives the full variable domain: EPEVTQTPSHQVTQMGQEVILRCVPISNHLYFYWYRQILGQKVEFLVSFYNNEISEKSEIFDDQFSVERPDGSNFTLKIRSTKLEDSAMYFCASSDLVRSPKSSYEQYFGPGTRLTVT.

This clonotype was recorded at least ten times. J is TRBJ2-7 and V is TRBV24-1; 16 bases are shared with TRBD2. Germline V CDR1 and CDR2: KGHDR, SFDVKD. This CDR3 contains 18 residues. With V trimmed by 4 bases and J by 5 bases, 10 bases remained unmatched. CDR3 DNA: TGTGCCACCAGTGACCCTGGGACTAGCGGGAGGGGACGAAACGAGCAGTACTTC. Protein: CATSDPGTSGRGRNEQYF.

This clonotype was seen repeatedly, ten times or more. The rearrangement uses TRBV12-3 or TRBV12-4 and TRBJ2-7; 9 positions match TRBD2. The length of the CDR3 is 16 residues. After removal of 3 bases from V and 3 bases from J, the junction contained 9 bases not matched to a gene. The CDR3 DNA reads TGTGCCAGCAGTTTCCTGGGGGCTAGCGGGATCTACGAGCAGTACTTC. Amino acids: CASSFLGASGIYEQYF.

The table lists this clonotype with many counts. This chain connects TRBV6-1 to TRBJ2-3; D is possibly TRBD1 or TRBD2 (7 bases each). CDR1 MNHNS and CDR2 SASEGT come from the germline V gene. V was clipped by 5 bases and J by 8 bases, with 14 bases between them. This CDR3 has 13 amino acids. The CDR3 DNA reads TGTGCCAGCAGTCAAAGGGAGGGGGCTACGCAGTATTTT. Translation gives CASSQREGATQYF.

The genes are TRBV5-1 and TRBJ2-2; D might be TRBD2 (6 bases). The germline V gene has CDR1 SGHRS and CDR2 YFSETQ. The CDR3 contains 18 residues. Trimming took 1 base from V and 0 from J, leaving 16 bases between them. The CDR3 DNA is TGCGCCAGCAGCTTGACGGGTAGCGGAACCACGAACACCGGGGAGCTGTTTTTT. Translation: CASSLTGSGTTNTGELFF.

This clonotype was seen many times. This chain connects TRBV3-1 to TRBJ1-6, with 9 bases fitting TRBD1. V shed 3 bases, J shed 9 bases, and the junction held 6 bases outside the gene matches. Germline CDR1 and CDR2: LGHDT and YNNKEL (reference sequence). This CDR3 region has 15 residues. CDR3 in DNA: TGTGCCAGCAGCCAGAGGGGACAGGGAGGTTCACCCCTCCACTTT. It encodes CASSQRGQGGSPLHF.

This clonotype showed up just once. This chain links TRBV12-3 or TRBV12-4 with TRBJ2-7; 11 positions agree with TRBD1. After removal of 6 bases from V and 1 base from J, the junction contained 5 bases not matched to a gene. This CDR3 contains 15 residues. DNA for the CDR3: TGTGCCAGCAGGGAGGGACAGGGGGGGTCCTACGAGCAGTACTTC. Amino acids: CASREGQGGSYEQYF.

With regard to this clonotype: A read error is possible here, since a much larger clone lies one base away. The chain couples TRBV11-2 to TRBJ2-2; unclear D gene. The CDR3 consists of 16 residues. The germline V gene has CDR1 SGHAT and CDR2 FQNNGV. The ends were cut back, 1 base at V and 6 bases at J, with 15 bases in the middle. The CDR3, as DNA: TGTGCCAGCAGCTTAGTTCGGGCAGGTTTGTCCGGGGAGCTGTTTTTT. It encodes CASSLVRAGLSGELFF.

This clonotype was found many times. The rearrangement uses TRBV6-1 and TRBJ1-3; D is unresolved. Germline assignment: CDR1 MNHNS and CDR2 SASEGT. The CDR3 is made up of 14 amino acids. The V gene lost 0 bases and the J gene lost 5 bases, with 8 bases spanning the gap. CDR3 in DNA: TGTGCCAGCAGTGAAGCGGCTCGGCGAAACACCATATATTTT. Translation gives CASSEAARRNTIYF.

This clonotype showed up many times. The chain couples TRBV2 to TRBJ2-1, with TRBD2 matching 8 bases. This CDR3 comprises 14 residues. The V segment lost 4 bases and the J segment 8 bases; nucleotides outside the gene matches: 7. Looked up from germline, CDR1 is SNHLY and CDR2 is FYNNEI. The CDR3: CASSVDSGRDEQFF. The CDR3 DNA is TGTGCCAGCAGTGTGGACTCCGGGAGGGATGAGCAGTTCTTC. Full variable domain (rest looked up from reference TRBV2 and TRBJ2-1): EPEVTQTPSHQVTQMGQEVILRCVPISNHLYFYWYRQILGQKVEFLVSFYNNEISEKSEIFDDQFSVERPDGSNFTLKIRSTKLEDSAMYFCASSVDSGRDEQFFGPGTRLTVL.

The J gene is TRBJ1-1, the V gene TRBV29-1, with 7 positions matching TRBD1. The CDR3 covers 16 residues. Germline V gives CDR1 SQVTM, CDR2 ANQGSEA. V lost 6 bases, J lost 0 bases, and 13 bases stayed unmatched. The CDR3 DNA sequence: TGCAGCGTCCCTCGGACAGGAGACACGCTGAACACTGAAGCTTTCTTT. Its translation: CSVPRTGDTLNTEAFF.

There are many counts of this clonotype. This chain connects TRBV7-9 to TRBJ2-7; 9 bases map to TRBD2. The CDR3 runs 16 residues. Germline assignment: CDR1 SEHNR and CDR2 FQNEAQ (reference sequence). V was pared by 1 base and J by 2 bases, with 6 bases of the junction left unmatched. CDR3 amino acids: CASSLGSRGRAYEQYF. The CDR3 DNA is TGTGCCAGCAGCTTAGGTTCTCGCGGGAGGGCCTACGAGCAGTACTTC.

This clonotype was seen repeatedly, ten times or more. The rearrangement links TRBV20-1 to TRBJ2-1, with 7 nucleotides matching TRBD2. V was pared by 5 bases and J by 4 bases, with 5 bases of the junction left unmatched. This CDR3 has 13 residues. Germline loops: CDR1 DFQATT, CDR2 SNEGSKA (reference sequence). The chain's CDR3 is CSAPSGLYNEQFF. CDR3 nucleotide sequence: TGCAGTGCTCCTAGCGGACTATACAATGAGCAGTTCTTC.

This sequence joins TRBV19 and TRBJ1-1; tentatively, D is TRBD1 (6 bases). V lost 5 bases to trimming and J lost 4 bases, with 14 bases between them. CDR3 length equals 14 residues. Germline lookup yields CDR1 LNHDA and CDR2 SQIVND (reference sequence). CDR3 nucleotides: TGTGCCAGTAGTGTACAGGGTACGGGCACTGAAGCTTTCTTT. This codes for CASSVQGTGTEAFF.

This clonotype was recorded many times. The V call is TRBV3-1, the J call TRBJ1-1, with D unresolved. The CDR3 covers 14 residues. The V end was cut by 3 bases, the J end by 5 bases, with 13 bases between. Germline loops: CDR1 LGHDT, CDR2 YNNKEL (reference sequence). The CDR3 region is CASSQFLGLTEAFF. The CDR3 coding sequence is TGTGCCAGCAGCCAGTTCTTAGGTTTGACTGAAGCTTTCTTT.